The source of this T cell receptor (beta chain) is a study of shared clonotypes between healthy human individuals. Across the study: In total, the donors were two women and a few men aged 18 to 49. Study results and limitations: Donors were few, which limited the genetic and exposure-history diversity represented.

Naive CD8 cells comprised CD45RO-negative, CCR7-positively selected cells, excluding terminally differentiated effector memory CD45RA+ cells. Samples underwent the assay at deep level. Profiling relied on immunoSEQ multiplex PCR, and the TCRdb table lists in-frame clones only, not all of them. The repertoire holds some 2 million clones, with about 94% as singletons. V was pared by 2 bases and J by 4 bases, with 20 bases between. This CDR3 is built from 17 residues. CDR1 and CDR2 (germline): KGHSH, LQKENI. Of note for this clone: Its antigen is unknown.

The chain joins TRBV18 to TRBJ2-5, with TRBD2 as a possible D gene (6 bases). Sequenced: naive CD8+ T cells sorted from blood. The sequence came from a man aged 18-30 years in good health. The CDR3 loop is CASSPWTGLDEGETQYF. CDR3 bases: TGTGCCAGCTCACCATGGACGGGACTCGACGAGGGAGAGACCCAGTACTTC.